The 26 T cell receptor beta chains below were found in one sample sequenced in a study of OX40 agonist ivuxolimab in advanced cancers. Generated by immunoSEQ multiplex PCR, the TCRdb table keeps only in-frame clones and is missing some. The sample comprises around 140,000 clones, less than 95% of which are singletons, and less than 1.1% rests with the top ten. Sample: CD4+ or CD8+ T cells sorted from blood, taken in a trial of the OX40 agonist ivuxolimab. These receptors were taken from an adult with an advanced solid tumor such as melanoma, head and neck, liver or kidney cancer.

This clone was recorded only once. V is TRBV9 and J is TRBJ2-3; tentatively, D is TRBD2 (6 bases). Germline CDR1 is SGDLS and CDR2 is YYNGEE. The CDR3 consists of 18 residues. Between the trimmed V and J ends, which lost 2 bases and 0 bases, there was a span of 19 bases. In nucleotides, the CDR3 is TGTGCCAGCAGCGTGAGGCCCAAGTATCGGGAGAGCACAGATACGCAGTATTTT. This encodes CASSVRPKYRESTDTQYF.

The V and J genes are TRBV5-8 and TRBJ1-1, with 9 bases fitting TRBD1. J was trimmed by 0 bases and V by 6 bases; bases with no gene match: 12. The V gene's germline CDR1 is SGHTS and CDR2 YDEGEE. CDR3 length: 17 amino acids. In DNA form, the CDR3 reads TGTGCCAGCACCCCCCGGGACAGGGTACTAATGAACACTGAAGCTTTCTTT. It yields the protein CASTPRDRVLMNTEAFF.

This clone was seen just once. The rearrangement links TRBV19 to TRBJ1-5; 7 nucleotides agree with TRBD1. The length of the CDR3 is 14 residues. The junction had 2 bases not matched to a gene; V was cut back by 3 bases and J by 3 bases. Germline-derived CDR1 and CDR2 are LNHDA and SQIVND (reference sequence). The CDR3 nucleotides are TGTGCCAGTAGTATGGACAGGTCCAATCAGCCCCAGCATTTT. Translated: CASSMDRSNQPQHF.

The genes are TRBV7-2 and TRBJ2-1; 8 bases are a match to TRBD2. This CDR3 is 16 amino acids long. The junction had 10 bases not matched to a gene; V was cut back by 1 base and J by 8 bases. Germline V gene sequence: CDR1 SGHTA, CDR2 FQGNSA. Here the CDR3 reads CASSLVSTGGPDEQFF. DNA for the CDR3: TGTGCCAGCAGCTTAGTCTCCACGGGAGGGCCGGATGAGCAGTTCTTC.

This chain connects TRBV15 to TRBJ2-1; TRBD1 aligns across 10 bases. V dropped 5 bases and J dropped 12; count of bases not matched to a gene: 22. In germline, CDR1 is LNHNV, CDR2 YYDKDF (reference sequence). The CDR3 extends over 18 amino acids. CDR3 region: CATSSPNGQRTGGGGQFF. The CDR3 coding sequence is TGTGCCACCAGCTCCCCAAACGGACAACGGACAGGGGGTGGGGGGCAGTTCTTC.

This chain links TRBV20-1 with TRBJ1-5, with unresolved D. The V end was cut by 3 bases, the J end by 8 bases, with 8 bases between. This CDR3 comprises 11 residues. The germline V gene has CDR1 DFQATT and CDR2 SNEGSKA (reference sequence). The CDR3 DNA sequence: TGCAGTGCTAGTGGGGAAGAGCCCCAGCATTTT. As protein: CSASGEEPQHF.

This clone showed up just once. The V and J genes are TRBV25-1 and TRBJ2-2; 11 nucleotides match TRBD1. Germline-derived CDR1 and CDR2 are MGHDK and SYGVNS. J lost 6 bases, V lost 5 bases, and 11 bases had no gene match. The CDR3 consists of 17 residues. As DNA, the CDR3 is TGTGCCAGCAGTAAAAGGGGGACAGGGGGGGATCCCGGGGAGCTGTTTTTT. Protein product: CASSKRGTGGDPGELFF.

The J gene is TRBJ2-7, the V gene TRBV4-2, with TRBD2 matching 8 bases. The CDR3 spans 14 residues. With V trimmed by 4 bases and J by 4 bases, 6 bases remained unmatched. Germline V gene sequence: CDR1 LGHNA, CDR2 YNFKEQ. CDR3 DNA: TGTGCCAGCAGCCCTCATAGCGGGGTTTACGAGCAGTACTTC. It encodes CASSPHSGVYEQYF.

The CDR3 DNA reads as TGTGCCAGCAGTCCCCCGGGGGGAGTACTTTATGGCTACACCTTC. Its translation: CASSPPGGVLYGYTF. The chain is built from TRBV28 and TRBJ1-2; weak D call: TRBD1 (5 bases). The CDR3 length is 15 residues. V was clipped by 5 bases and J by 5 bases, with 18 bases between them. Looked up from germline, CDR1 is MDHEN and CDR2 is SYDVKM.

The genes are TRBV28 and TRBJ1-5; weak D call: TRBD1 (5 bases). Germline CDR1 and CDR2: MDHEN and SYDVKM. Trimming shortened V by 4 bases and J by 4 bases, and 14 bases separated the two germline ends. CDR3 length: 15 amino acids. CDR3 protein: CASSSLHGGNQPQHF. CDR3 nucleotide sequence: TGTGCCAGCAGTTCTTTACATGGGGGGAATCAGCCCCAGCATTTT.

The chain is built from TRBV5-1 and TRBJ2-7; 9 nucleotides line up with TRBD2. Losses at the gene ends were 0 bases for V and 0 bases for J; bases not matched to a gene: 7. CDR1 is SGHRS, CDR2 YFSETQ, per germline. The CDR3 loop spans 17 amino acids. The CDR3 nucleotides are TGCGCCAGCAGCTTGGAATCAGGAGCGGGAGGCTCCTACGAGCAGTACTTC. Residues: CASSLESGAGGSYEQYF.

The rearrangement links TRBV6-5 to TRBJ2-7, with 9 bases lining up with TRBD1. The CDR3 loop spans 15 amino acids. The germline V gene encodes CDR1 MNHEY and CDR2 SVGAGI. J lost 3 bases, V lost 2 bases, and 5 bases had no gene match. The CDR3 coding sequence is TGTGCCAGCAGTTACCAAGGGACAGGGTACTACGAGCAGTACTTC. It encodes CASSYQGTGYYEQYF.

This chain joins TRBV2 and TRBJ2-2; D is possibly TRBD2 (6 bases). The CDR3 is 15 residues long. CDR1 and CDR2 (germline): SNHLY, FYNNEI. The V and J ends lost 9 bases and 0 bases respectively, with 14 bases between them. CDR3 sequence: CASQWGDANTGELFF. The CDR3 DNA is TGTGCCAGTCAGTGGGGGGACGCGAACACCGGGGAGCTGTTTTTT.

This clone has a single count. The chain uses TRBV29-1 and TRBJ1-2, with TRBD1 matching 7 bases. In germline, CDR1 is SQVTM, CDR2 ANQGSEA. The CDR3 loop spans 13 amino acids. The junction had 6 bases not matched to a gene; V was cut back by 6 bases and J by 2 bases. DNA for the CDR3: TGCAGCGTCAGGGGGGGACACAACTATGGCTACACCTTC. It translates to CSVRGGHNYGYTF.

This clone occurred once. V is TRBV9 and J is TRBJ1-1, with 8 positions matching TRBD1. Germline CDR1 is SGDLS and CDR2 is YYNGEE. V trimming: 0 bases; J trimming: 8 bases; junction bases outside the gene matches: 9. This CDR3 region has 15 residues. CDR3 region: CASSVVGQGAQEAFF. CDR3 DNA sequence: TGTGCCAGCAGCGTAGTAGGCCAGGGGGCGCAGGAAGCTTTCTTT.

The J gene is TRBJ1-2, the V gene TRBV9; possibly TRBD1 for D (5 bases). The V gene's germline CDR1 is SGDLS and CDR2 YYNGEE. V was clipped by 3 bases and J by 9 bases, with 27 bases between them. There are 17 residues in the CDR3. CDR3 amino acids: CASSGREGLPSSYSYTF. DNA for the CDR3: TGTGCCAGCAGCGGACGCGAGGGACTGCCGTCCAGTTATAGCTACACCTTC.

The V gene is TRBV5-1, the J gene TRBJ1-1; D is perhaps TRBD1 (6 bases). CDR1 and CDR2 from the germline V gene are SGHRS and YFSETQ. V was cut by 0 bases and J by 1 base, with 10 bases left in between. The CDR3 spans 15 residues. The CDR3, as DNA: TGCGCCAGCAGCTTGGAGGCGGGGGCGAACACTGAAGCTTTCTTT. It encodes CASSLEAGANTEAFF.

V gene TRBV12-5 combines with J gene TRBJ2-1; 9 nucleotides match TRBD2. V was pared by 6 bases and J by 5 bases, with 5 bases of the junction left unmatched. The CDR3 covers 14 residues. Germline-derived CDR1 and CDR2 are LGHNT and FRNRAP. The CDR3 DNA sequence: TGTGCTAGTGGAACGGGACTAGCCCACAATGAGCAGTTCTTC. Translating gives CASGTGLAHNEQFF.

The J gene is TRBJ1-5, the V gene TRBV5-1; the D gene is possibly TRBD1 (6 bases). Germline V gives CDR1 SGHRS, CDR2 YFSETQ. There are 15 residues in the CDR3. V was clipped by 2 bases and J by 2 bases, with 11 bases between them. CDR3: CASSFSGVGNQPQHF. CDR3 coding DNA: TGCGCCAGCAGCTTTTCAGGGGTAGGCAATCAGCCCCAGCATTTT.

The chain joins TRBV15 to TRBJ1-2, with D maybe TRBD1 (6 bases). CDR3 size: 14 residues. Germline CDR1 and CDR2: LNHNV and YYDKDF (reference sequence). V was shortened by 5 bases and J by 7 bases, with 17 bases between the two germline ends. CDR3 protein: CATSPMYGGSGYTF. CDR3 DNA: TGTGCCACCAGCCCAATGTACGGGGGCAGTGGCTACACCTTC. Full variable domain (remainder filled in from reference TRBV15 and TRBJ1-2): DAMVIQNPRYQVTQFGKPVTLSCSQTLNHNVMYWYQQKSSQAPKLLFHYYDKDFNNEADTPDNFQSRRPNTSFCFLDIRSPGLGDTAMYLCATSPMYGGSGYTFGSGTRLTVV.

CDR3 amino acids: CASSRDGSQGEQYF. As DNA, the CDR3 is TGTGCCAGCAGCCGTGATGGGTCCCAGGGCGAGCAGTACTTC. J is TRBJ2-7 and V is TRBV7-2; a possible D gene is TRBD1 (5 bases). Germline CDR1 is SGHTA and CDR2 is FQGNSA. This CDR3 region has 14 residues. The V gene lost 5 bases and the J gene lost 6 bases, with 17 bases spanning the gap.

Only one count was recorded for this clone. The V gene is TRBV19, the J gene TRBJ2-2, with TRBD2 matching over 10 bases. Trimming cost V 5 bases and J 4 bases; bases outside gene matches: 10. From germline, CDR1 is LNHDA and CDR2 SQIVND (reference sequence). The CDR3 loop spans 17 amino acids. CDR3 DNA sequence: TGTGCCAGTAGTCCTCGCAAACTAGCGGGACCCACCGGGGAGCTGTTTTTT. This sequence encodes CASSPRKLAGPTGELFF.

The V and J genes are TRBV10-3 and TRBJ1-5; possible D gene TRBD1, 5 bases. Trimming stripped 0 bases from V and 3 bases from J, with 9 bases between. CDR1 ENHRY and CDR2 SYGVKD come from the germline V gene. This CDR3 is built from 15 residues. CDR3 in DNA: TGTGCCATCAGTGAGTCAGACAGTTACAATCAGCCCCAGCATTTT. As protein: CAISESDSYNQPQHF.

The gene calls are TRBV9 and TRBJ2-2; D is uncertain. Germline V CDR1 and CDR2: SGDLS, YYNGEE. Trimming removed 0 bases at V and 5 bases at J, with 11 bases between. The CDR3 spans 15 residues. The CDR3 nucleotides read TGTGCCAGCAGCGTAGAAGACTCAGTGACCGGGGAGCTGTTTTTT. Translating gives CASSVEDSVTGELFF. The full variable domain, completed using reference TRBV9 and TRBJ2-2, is DSGVTQTPKHLITATGQRVTLRCSPRSGDLSVYWYQQSLDQGLQFLIQYYNGEERAKGNILERFSAQQFPDLHSELNLSSLELGDSALYFCASSVEDSVTGELFFGEGSRLTVL.

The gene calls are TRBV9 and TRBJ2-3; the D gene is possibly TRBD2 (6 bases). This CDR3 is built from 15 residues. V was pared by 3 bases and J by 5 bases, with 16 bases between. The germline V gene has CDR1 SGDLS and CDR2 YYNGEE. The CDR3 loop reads CASSATGGPKDTQYF. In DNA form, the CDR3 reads TGTGCCAGCAGCGCCACCGGGGGACCGAAAGATACGCAGTATTTT.

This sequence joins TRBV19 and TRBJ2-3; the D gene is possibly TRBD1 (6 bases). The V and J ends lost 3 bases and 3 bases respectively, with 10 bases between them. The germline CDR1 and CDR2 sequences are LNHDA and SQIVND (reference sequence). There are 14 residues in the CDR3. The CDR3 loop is CASSIQGTTDTQYF. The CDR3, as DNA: TGTGCCAGTAGTATTCAGGGGACGACAGATACGCAGTATTTT.